This T cell receptor (beta chain) was found in a study of OX40 agonist ivuxolimab in advanced cancers. The study's findings and limits: Some nonresponders likewise displayed low normalized T-cell clonal expansion. In the 0.1 to 3.0 mg/kg range, CD4+ and CD8+ blood T cells had expanded clonally by week 6. On average, CD8+ T cells showed a greater number of expanded clones than CD4+.

A remark on this clone: Its antigen remains unidentified.

Sampling of blood occurred at baseline, cycle 4 day 1, and cycle 7 day 1. Method: immunoSEQ multiplex PCR; TCRdb's copy keeps in-frame clones and lacks some. The sample yields approximately 18,000 clones, around 82% seen once. Germline assignment: CDR1 MDHEN and CDR2 SYDVKM. The CDR3 runs to 14 residues. The V end lost 3 bases, the J end lost 4 bases, and 11 bases lay between the germline ends. This sequence was found in an adult with an advanced solid tumor such as melanoma, head and neck, liver or kidney cancer. The material was CD4+ or CD8+ T cells sorted from blood, obtained in a trial of the OX40 agonist ivuxolimab. The chain joins TRBV28 to TRBJ2-3; weak D call: TRBD2 (5 bases). CDR3 region: CASSLGELPDTQYF. DNA of the CDR3: TGTGCCAGCAGTTTGGGAGAGCTTCCAGATACGCAGTATTTT.